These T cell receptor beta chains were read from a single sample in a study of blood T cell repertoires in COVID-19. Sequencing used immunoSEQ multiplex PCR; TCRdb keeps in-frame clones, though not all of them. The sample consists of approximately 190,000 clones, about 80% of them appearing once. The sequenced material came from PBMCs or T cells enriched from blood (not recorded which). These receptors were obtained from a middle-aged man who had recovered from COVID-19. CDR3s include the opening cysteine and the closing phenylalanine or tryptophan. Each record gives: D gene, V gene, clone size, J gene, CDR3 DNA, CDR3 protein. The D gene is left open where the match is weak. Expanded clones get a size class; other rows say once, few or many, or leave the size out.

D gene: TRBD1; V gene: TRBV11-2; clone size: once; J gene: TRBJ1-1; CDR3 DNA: TGTGCCAGCAGCGCACACAGGGGCGGAACTGAAGCTTTCTTT; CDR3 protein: CASSAHRGGTEAFF
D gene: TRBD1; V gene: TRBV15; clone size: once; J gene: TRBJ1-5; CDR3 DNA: TGTGCCACCAGCAGAGATTTGGCAGGGGGTCAGCCCCAGCATTTT; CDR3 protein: CATSRDLAGGQPQHF
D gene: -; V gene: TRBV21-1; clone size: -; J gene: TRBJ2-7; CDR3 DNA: TGTGCCAGCAGCAAATGCGAGACAGGGGATTCCTACGAGCAGTACTTC; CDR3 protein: CASSKCETGDSYEQYF
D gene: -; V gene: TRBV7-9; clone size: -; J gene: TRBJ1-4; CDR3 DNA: TGTGCCAGCAGCAGTAGCCTTGGGGAAAAACTGTTTTTT; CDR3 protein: CASSSSLGEKLFF
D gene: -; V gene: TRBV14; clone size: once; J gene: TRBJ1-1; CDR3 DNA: TGTGCCAGCAGCCTGCCAGGGATAACGAGCACTGAAGCTTTCTTT; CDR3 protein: CASSLPGITSTEAFF
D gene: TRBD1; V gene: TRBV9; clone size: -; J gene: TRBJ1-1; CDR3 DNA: TGTGCCAGCAGCGTAGAGGCGACAGGGCAATACACTGAAGCTTTCTTT; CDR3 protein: CASSVEATGQYTEAFF
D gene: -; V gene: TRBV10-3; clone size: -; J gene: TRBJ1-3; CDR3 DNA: TGTGCCATCAGTGAGTCGGATCCAGGGTCTGGAAACACCATATATTTT; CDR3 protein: CAISESDPGSGNTIYF
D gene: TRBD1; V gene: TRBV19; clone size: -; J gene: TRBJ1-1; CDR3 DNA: TGTGCCAGCCTACCGTACCAGGGGGCCGGTATGGACACTGAAGCTTTCTTT; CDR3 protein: CASLPYQGAGMDTEAFF
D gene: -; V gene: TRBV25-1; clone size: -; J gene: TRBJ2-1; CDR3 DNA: TGTGCCAGCGCAAGACAAAATGAGCAGTTCTTC; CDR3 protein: CASARQNEQFF
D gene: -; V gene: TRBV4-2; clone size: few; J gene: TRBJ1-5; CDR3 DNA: TGTGCCAGCAGCCAAGCCCTAAATCAGCCCCAGCATTTT; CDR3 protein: CASSQALNQPQHF
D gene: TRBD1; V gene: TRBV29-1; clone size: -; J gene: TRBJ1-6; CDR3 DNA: TGCAGCGGTTCCCAGGGGGCAGGTTCACCCCTCCACTTT; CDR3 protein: CSGSQGAGSPLHF
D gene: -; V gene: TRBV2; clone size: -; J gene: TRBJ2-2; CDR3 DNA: TGTGCCAGCAGTTACAGGACGAACACCGGGGAGCTGTTTTTT; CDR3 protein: CASSYRTNTGELFF
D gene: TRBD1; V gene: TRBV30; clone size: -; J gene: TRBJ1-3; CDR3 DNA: TGTGCCTGGAGTAAGGACAGGGCTCTGCTCTCCTCTGGAAACACCATATATTTT; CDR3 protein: CAWSKDRALLSSGNTIYF
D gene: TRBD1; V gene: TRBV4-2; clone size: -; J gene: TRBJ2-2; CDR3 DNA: TGTGCCAGCAGCCGCCGGACAGGGGGAAATGCGGGCACCGGGGAGCTGTTTTTT; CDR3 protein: CASSRRTGGNAGTGELFF
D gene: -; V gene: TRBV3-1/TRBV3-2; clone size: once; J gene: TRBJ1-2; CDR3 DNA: TGTGCCAGCAGCCAAGAGGTCCACAGGGTCGATGGCTACACCTTC; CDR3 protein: CASSQEVHRVDGYTF
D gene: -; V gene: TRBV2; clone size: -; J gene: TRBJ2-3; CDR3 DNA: TGTGCCAGCAGGAGCATTTCGTATGGTACAGATACGCAGTATTTT; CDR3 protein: CASRSISYGTDTQYF
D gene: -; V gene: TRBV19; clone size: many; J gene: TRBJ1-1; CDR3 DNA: TGTGCCAGTAGTATGTGGGGGGCTGAAGCTTTCTTT; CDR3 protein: CASSMWGAEAFF
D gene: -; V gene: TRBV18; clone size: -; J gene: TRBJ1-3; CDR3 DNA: TGTGCCAGCTCACAGGGGCTTGGAAACACCATATATTTT; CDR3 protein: CASSQGLGNTIYF
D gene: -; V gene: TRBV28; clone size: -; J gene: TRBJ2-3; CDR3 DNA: TGTGCCAGCACTTCTTCAGGGGCCGACGCTGGGGATACGCAGTATTTT; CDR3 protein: CASTSSGADAGDTQYF
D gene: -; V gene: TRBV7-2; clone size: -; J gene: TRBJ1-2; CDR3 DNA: TGTGCCAGCAGCTCCCGGGAGCGAGATGGCTACACCTTC; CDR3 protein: CASSSRERDGYTF
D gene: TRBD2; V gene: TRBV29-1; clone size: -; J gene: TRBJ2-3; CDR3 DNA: TGCAGCTTGGAGGGGGCGGGGGGGCCCGGAGATACGCAGTATTTT; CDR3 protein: CSLEGAGGPGDTQYF
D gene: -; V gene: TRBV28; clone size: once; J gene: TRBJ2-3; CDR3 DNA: TGTGCCAGCAGTTTATCGGGACAACTCACAGATACGCAGTATTTT; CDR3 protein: CASSLSGQLTDTQYF
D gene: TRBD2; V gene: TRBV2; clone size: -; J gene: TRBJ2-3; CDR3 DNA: TGTGCCAGCAGTGTCACTAGCGGGTTCACAGATACGCAGTATTTT; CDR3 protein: CASSVTSGFTDTQYF
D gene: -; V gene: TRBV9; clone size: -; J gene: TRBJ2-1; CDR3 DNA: TGTGCCAGCAGCGTAGGGGGCAGGGTCGATGAGCAGTTCTTC; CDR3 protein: CASSVGGRVDEQFF
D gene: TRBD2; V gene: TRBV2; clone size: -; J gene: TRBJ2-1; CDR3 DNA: TGTGCCAGCAGTGAGTTGTACGGGGGGGCGTCCTACAATGAGCAGTTCTTC; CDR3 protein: CASSELYGGASYNEQFF
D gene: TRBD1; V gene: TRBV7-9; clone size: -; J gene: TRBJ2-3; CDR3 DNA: TGTGCCAGCAGACCGGACAGGGGGCCTACAGATACGCAGTATTTT; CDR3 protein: CASRPDRGPTDTQYF
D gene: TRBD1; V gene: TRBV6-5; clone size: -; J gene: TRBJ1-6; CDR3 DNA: TGTGCCAGCAGTTCCCGGGACAGGGGTAGGACACCCCTCCACTTT; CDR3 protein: CASSSRDRGRTPLHF
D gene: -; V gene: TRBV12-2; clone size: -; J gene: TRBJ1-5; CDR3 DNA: TGTGCAAGCCGCAGTTGGGCAGGCAATCAGCCCCAGCATTTT; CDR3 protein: CASRSWAGNQPQHF
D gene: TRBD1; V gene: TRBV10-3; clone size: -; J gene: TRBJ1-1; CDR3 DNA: TGTGCCATCAGCCGACAGGGAAACATGAACACTGAAGCTTTCTTT; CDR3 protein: CAISRQGNMNTEAFF